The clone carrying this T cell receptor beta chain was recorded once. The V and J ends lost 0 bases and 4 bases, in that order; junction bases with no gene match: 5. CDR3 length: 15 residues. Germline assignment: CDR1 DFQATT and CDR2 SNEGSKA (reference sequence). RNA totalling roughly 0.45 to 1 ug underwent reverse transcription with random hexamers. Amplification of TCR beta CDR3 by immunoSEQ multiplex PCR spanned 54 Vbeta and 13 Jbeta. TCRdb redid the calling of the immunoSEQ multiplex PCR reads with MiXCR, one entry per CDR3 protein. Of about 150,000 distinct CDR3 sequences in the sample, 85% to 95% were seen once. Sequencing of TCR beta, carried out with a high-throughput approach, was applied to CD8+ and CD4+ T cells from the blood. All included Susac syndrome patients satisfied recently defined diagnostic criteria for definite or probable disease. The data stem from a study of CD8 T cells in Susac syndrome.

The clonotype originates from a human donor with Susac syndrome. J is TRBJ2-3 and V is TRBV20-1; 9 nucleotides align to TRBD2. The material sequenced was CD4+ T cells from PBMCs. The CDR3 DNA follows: TGCAGTGCTAGAGATGGCGGGGGGGGCCCAGATACGCAGTATTTT. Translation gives CSARDGGGGPDTQYF.